The 21 T cell receptor beta chains below all came from one sample that was sequenced in a study of post-analysis software for immune sequencing data. Overall study results and limits: Controls showed lower frequencies than patients for five TRBV segments, and TRBV5-6, TRBV5-1 and TRBV20-1 were among these.

For these receptors, no antigen is known. The library was made from cDNA and included unique molecular identifiers. Via MiXCR, TCRdb re-called the PCR reads, giving one row per CDR3 protein. The data show about 760,000 distinct CDR3 sequences, with about 27% seen just once and more than 0.45% held by the top ten. The sequencing input was blood. The receptor source for this set is a girl aged 10-17 years with multiple sclerosis.

This chain joins TRBV7-9 and TRBJ2-2, with TRBD1 as a possible D gene (6 bases). Germline CDR1 and CDR2: SEHNR and FQNEAQ (reference sequence). Between the trimmed V and J ends, which lost 5 bases and 1 base, there was a span of 14 bases. The CDR3 spans 16 residues. The CDR3 spells CASSQGSTGNTGELFF. The CDR3 DNA follows: TGTGCCAGCAGCCAAGGGTCGACAGGGAACACCGGGGAGCTGTTTTTT. Supplemented by reference TRBV7-9 and TRBJ2-2, the full variable domain reads DTGVSQNPRHKITKRGQNVTFRCDPISEHNRLYWYRQTLGQGPEFLTYFQNEAQLEKSRLLSDRFSAERPKGSFSTLEIQRTEQGDSAMYLCASSQGSTGNTGELFFGEGSRLTVL.

The V and J genes are TRBV12-3 or TRBV12-4 and TRBJ2-3; D is ambiguous. The germline V and J ends were trimmed by 3 bases and 3 bases, with 10 bases remaining between them. The CDR3 is 14 amino acids. In DNA form, the CDR3 reads TGTGCCAGCAGTTTGGTAGTCGAGACAGATACGCAGTATTTT. Protein sequence: CASSLVVETDTQYF.

In its sample, this clonotype was seen a few times. V gene TRBV7-9 combines with J gene TRBJ2-5; D might be TRBD1 or TRBD2, each matching 6 bases. Trimming cost V 1 base and J 1 base, with 16 bases left between them. Germline CDR1 SEHNR, CDR2 FQNEAQ (reference sequence). This CDR3 spans 17 amino acids. The chain's CDR3 is CASSLGSAGEAQETQYF. The CDR3 bases are TGTGCCAGCAGCTTAGGTTCCGCAGGGGAGGCCCAAGAGACCCAGTACTTC. Variable domain in full (rest from reference TRBV7-9 and TRBJ2-5): DTGVSQNPRHKITKRGQNVTFRCDPISEHNRLYWYRQTLGQGPEFLTYFQNEAQLEKSRLLSDRFSAERPKGSFSTLEIQRTEQGDSAMYLCASSLGSAGEAQETQYFGPGTRLLVL.

J is TRBJ2-1 and V is TRBV24-1; the match to TRBD1 covers 7 bases. Unmatched junction bases numbered 7, after V lost 1 base and J lost 8 bases. Germline V lookup: CDR1 KGHDR, CDR2 SFDVKD. The CDR3 has 15 residues. The chain's CDR3 is CATSDFRDRVDEQFF. CDR3 DNA: TGTGCCACCAGTGATTTCCGCGACAGGGTAGATGAGCAGTTCTTC.

This clonotype came up a few times. This rearrangement joins TRBV29-1 to TRBJ1-1, with 8 bases aligning to TRBD1. There are 14 residues in the CDR3. V dropped 5 bases and J dropped 1; count of bases not matched to a gene: 6. The germline CDR1 and CDR2 sequences are SQVTM and ANQGSEA. CDR3 in DNA: TGCAGCGTTTTTCGGACAGGGACGAACACTGAAGCTTTCTTT. It encodes CSVFRTGTNTEAFF. Full variable domain (missing parts from reference TRBV29-1 and TRBJ1-1): SAVISQKPSRDICQRGTSLTIQCQVDSQVTMMFWYRQQPGQSLTLIATANQGSEATYESGFVIDKFPISRPNLTFSTLTVSNMSPEDSSIYLCSVFRTGTNTEAFFGQGTRLTVV.

The CDR3 bases are TGTGCCAGCTCACCACCGGGGCTAGCGGGAGGGCCCCAGTTCTTC. This codes for CASSPPGLAGGPQFF. The genes are TRBV18 and TRBJ2-1; 12 bases are a match to TRBD2. The V gene end was trimmed by 0 bases and the J gene end by 13 bases; junction bases not matched to a gene: 7. CDR3 size: 15 residues. In germline, CDR1 is KGHSH, CDR2 LQKENI.

This clonotype was counted at least ten times. The rearrangement links TRBV20-1 to TRBJ2-7, with 11 bases lining up with TRBD1. The trim removed 3 bases at V and 4 bases at J, leaving 5 bases unmatched. The germline V gene encodes CDR1 DFQATT and CDR2 SNEGSKA (reference sequence). CDR3 size: 14 residues. CDR3 nucleotides: TGCAGTGCTAGCTCCGGGACAGGGGGTTACGAGCAGTACTTC. Translated: CSASSGTGGYEQYF.

The J gene is TRBJ1-2, the V gene TRBV12-3 or TRBV12-4, with D perhaps TRBD1 (5 bases). The V end was cut by 7 bases, the J end by 4 bases, with 19 bases between. The CDR3 is made up of 15 amino acids. The CDR3 sequence is CASTLGTGSSYGYTF. CDR3 nucleotides: TGTGCCAGCACCTTGGGGACCGGATCTAGCTATGGCTACACCTTC.

The J gene is TRBJ2-1, the V gene TRBV20-1; no firm D call. CDR3 length: 10 amino acids. The germline V gene has CDR1 DFQATT and CDR2 SNEGSKA (reference sequence). The CDR3 loop reads CSLSYNEQFF. The CDR3, as DNA: TGCAGCCTCTCCTACAATGAGCAGTTCTTC.

This sequence joins TRBV2 and TRBJ1-5, with 7 bases aligning to TRBD1. Trimming at V came to 5 bases and at J to 3 bases, leaving 7 bases not matched to a gene. The CDR3 loop spans 15 amino acids. CDR1 SNHLY and CDR2 FYNNEI come from the germline V gene. CDR3 amino acids: CASSSRDRDNQPQHF. The CDR3 DNA reads as TGTGCCAGCAGTTCTCGAGACAGGGACAATCAGCCCCAGCATTTT. The full variable domain, its missing parts supplied by reference TRBV2 and TRBJ1-5, is EPEVTQTPSHQVTQMGQEVILRCVPISNHLYFYWYRQILGQKVEFLVSFYNNEISEKSEIFDDQFSVERPDGSNFTLKIRSTKLEDSAMYFCASSSRDRDNQPQHFGDGTRLSIL.

This clonotype appeared once. Its ends do not fully match the called genes, so a read error is possible. The V and J genes are TRBV5-6 and TRBJ2-1, with unresolved D. The V gene's germline CDR1 is SGHDT and CDR2 YYEEEE. This CDR3 region has 15 residues. The CDR3 bases are TGTACCAGCAGCTTGATTAGGGTGACGGACAATGAGCAGTTCTTC. Its translation: CTSSLIRVTDNEQFF.

This clonotype was counted only a few times. The chain uses TRBV5-1 and TRBJ2-4, with a tentative D call TRBD1 (5 bases). The DNA end favors TRBJ2-7, so the J call may be wrong. The CDR3 length is 15 residues. The germline V gene encodes CDR1 SGHRS and CDR2 YFSETQ. The CDR3 DNA reads as TGCGCCAGCAGCTTGCAGGGTTCGGTTGGATACGAGCAGTACTTC. It codes for CASSLQGSVGYEQYF.

This clonotype was counted between two and nine times. This sequence joins TRBV15 and TRBJ2-7, with D possibly being TRBD2 (6 bases). CDR3 length equals 15 residues. Germline CDR1 is LNHNV and CDR2 is YYDKDF (reference sequence). The V gene lost 0 bases and the J gene lost 0 bases, with 9 bases spanning the gap. The CDR3 spells CATSRDAGSSYEQYF. CDR3 nucleotides: TGTGCCACCAGCAGAGATGCGGGGAGCTCCTACGAGCAGTACTTC.

This chain uses TRBV20-1 with TRBJ2-7, with TRBD1 as a possible D gene (6 bases). Germline V gives CDR1 DFQATT, CDR2 SNEGSKA (reference sequence). This CDR3 contains 16 residues. The ends were cut back, 0 bases at V and 7 bases at J, with 22 bases in the middle. CDR3 DNA sequence: TGCAGTGCTAGAGACCCCCGTGGGGCAGGGGTAGAGGAGCAGTACTTC. This sequence encodes CSARDPRGAGVEEQYF.

In DNA form, the CDR3 reads TGTGCCAGCAGTTACAGACGGGGGAAGCAAAACATTCAGTACTTC. Protein product: CASSYRRGKQNIQYF. The chain has TRBV7-2 and TRBJ2-4; weak D call: TRBD2 (6 bases). Germline CDR1 and CDR2: SGHTA and FQGNSA. The CDR3 covers 15 residues. Between the trimmed V and J ends, which lost 6 bases and 5 bases, there was a span of 17 bases.

A few counts support this clonotype. The chain combines TRBV28 with TRBJ2-1; D is uncertain. This CDR3 contains 10 residues. In germline, CDR1 is MDHEN, CDR2 SYDVKM. V was trimmed by 11 bases and J by 8 bases, leaving 10 bases between them. The CDR3: CAAGGDEQFF. The CDR3 DNA follows: TGTGCCGCAGGTGGGGATGAGCAGTTCTTC.

This clonotype has just a few counts. J is TRBJ2-1 and V is TRBV12-3 or TRBV12-4, with D uncertain. Trimming shortened V by 1 base and J by 1 base, and 8 bases separated the two germline ends. CDR3 length: 15 amino acids. The CDR3 DNA follows: TGTGCCAGCAGTTTAGGCAGAAGATCCTACAATGAGCAGTTCTTC. It encodes CASSLGRRSYNEQFF.

This clonotype was counted only a few times. This chain uses TRBV7-8 with TRBJ1-2; D is perhaps TRBD1 (5 bases). V was cut by 5 bases and J by 4 bases, with 11 bases left in between. Per germline, CDR1 SGHVS and CDR2 FQNEAQ. This CDR3 comprises 13 residues. CDR3 coding DNA: TGTGCCAGCAGCCCGTACAGGTCCTATGGCTACACCTTC. Its protein product is CASSPYRSYGYTF.

Only a few counts were recorded for this clonotype. This chain uses TRBV7-2 with TRBJ1-2, with 10 positions matching TRBD1. This CDR3 is built from 16 residues. Per the germline V gene, CDR1 is SGHTA and CDR2 is FQGNSA. Unmatched junction bases numbered 8, after V lost 2 bases and J lost 5 bases. The CDR3 protein is CASSLLGTGVPYGYTF. The CDR3 region has the DNA TGTGCCAGCAGCTTATTGGGGACAGGGGTCCCTTATGGCTACACCTTC.

This clonotype was observed a handful of times. V and J are TRBV20-1 and TRBJ2-5; 11 bases align to TRBD2. CDR1 and CDR2 from the germline V gene are DFQATT and SNEGSKA (reference sequence). The ends lost 3 bases at V and 0 bases at J; junction bases unmatched: 12. The CDR3 runs 18 residues. CDR3: CSARKLSLSGGDQETQYF. The CDR3 DNA sequence: TGCAGTGCTAGGAAGTTATCCCTTAGCGGGGGGGACCAAGAGACCCAGTACTTC.

The chain joins TRBV20-1 to TRBJ1-2, with 8 positions matching TRBD1. Germline loops: CDR1 DFQATT, CDR2 SNEGSKA (reference sequence). Trimming took 6 bases from V and 2 from J; bases not matched to a gene: 8. The CDR3 contains 14 residues. The CDR3 is CSASRQGRNYGYTF. The CDR3 nucleotides are TGCAGTGCATCGAGACAGGGGAGAAACTATGGCTACACCTTC.